The 10 T cell receptor beta chains below all came from one sample that was sequenced in a study of regulatory T cells in long-lasting Graves disease. Arm-PCR of CDR3 regions and iRepertoire HTBI primers were used to build TCR beta libraries. Using its own MiXCR run on the multiplex PCR reads, TCRdb lists one record per CDR3 protein. The table includes hundreds of thousands of distinct CDR3 sequences, under 20% detected once. Time point of the sample: newly diagnosed GD, antithyroid drugs for less than 3 months. RNA extracted from PBMCs served as the sequencing template. This sample also belongs to another study, concerning T cells in Graves' hyperthyroidism and ophthalmopathy.

This sample comprised peripheral blood mononuclear cells (PBMCs), obtained at new diagnosis, from a patient treated with antithyroid drugs. All receptors come from a woman younger than 45 with Graves disease.

A word on this clonotype: At one end, the junction sequence differs from germline, possibly due to a read error. The rearrangement links TRBV7-8 to TRBJ2-7; no clear D gene. CDR1 and CDR2 (germline): SGHVS, FQNEAQ. This CDR3 has 16 residues. The CDR3 loop is CASSLMLPAGSCEQYF. The CDR3 nucleotides are TGTGCCAGCAGCTTAATGCTACCGGCTGGCTCCTGCGAGCAGTACTTC. Full variable domain (remainder filled in from reference TRBV7-8 and TRBJ2-7): GAGVSQSPRYKVAKRGQDVALRCDPISGHVSLFWYQQALGQGPEFLTYFQNEAQLDKSGLPSDRFFAERPEGSVSTLKIQRTQQEDSAVYLCASSLMLPAGSCEQYFGPGTRLTVT.

This clonotype has at least ten counts. The chain has TRBV7-2 and TRBJ1-1, with TRBD1 as a possible D gene (6 bases). Trimming removed 5 bases at V and 1 base at J, with 8 bases between. The CDR3 is 13 residues long. Germline V gene sequence: CDR1 SGHTA, CDR2 FQGNSA. The CDR3 is CASSRGQNTEAFF. The DNA of the CDR3 is TGTGCCAGCAGCCGGGGGCAGAACACTGAAGCTTTCTTT.

This rearrangement joins TRBV7-9 to TRBJ2-3; perhaps D is TRBD1 or TRBD2 (5 bases each). This CDR3 region has 14 residues. Germline CDR1 reads SEHNR; CDR2 reads FQNEAQ (reference sequence). V was shortened by 8 bases and J by 2 bases, with 14 bases between the two germline ends. The DNA for the CDR3 is TGTGCCAGCGAGGGGCAGGAGATCACAGATACGCAGTATTTT. It translates to CASEGQEITDTQYF.

The chain couples TRBV19 to TRBJ2-1, with 14 bases matching TRBD2. Germline V CDR1 and CDR2: LNHDA, SQIVND (reference sequence). The CDR3 is 15 residues long. The junction had 10 bases not matched to a gene; V was cut back by 6 bases and J by 12 bases. This CDR3 is CASSREGLAGDGQFF. DNA of the CDR3: TGTGCCAGTAGCAGGGAGGGACTAGCGGGAGACGGGCAGTTCTTC.

The rearrangement joins TRBV30 to TRBJ2-1; D remains ambiguous. The CDR3 is 13 residues long. Germline V gene data show CDR1 as GTSNPN and CDR2 as SVGIG (reference sequence). Trimming shortened V by 0 bases and J by 9 bases, and 12 bases separated the two germline ends. CDR3 in amino acids: CAWSVVSVSEQFF. In nucleotides, the CDR3 is TGTGCCTGGAGTGTAGTCAGCGTGAGTGAGCAGTTCTTC.

The sample holds many counts of this clonotype. The chain combines TRBV2 with TRBJ1-1; D perhaps matches TRBD1 (5 bases). V lost 5 bases, J lost 7 bases, and 14 bases lay in between. The germline CDR1 and CDR2 sequences are SNHLY and FYNNEI. The CDR3 runs to 13 residues. CDR3 loop: CASSFDSILEAFF. The CDR3 DNA reads as TGTGCCAGCAGTTTCGACAGCATCCTTGAAGCTTTCTTT.

This clonotype has a count of ten or more. The gene calls are TRBV3-1 and TRBJ2-7; D not resolved. This CDR3 has 11 amino acids. The germline gives CDR1 LGHDT, CDR2 YNNKEL (reference sequence). V lost 5 bases to trimming and J lost 3 bases, with 5 bases between them. The CDR3, as DNA: TGTGCCAGCAGCACTGGCTACGAGCAGTACTTC. As protein: CASSTGYEQYF.

This clonotype was detected many times. The gene calls are TRBV6-1 and TRBJ2-4; D is undetermined. This CDR3 is 12 amino acids long. The V end lost 7 bases, the J end lost 8 bases, and 12 bases lay between the germline ends. Germline V gene sequence: CDR1 MNHNS, CDR2 SASEGT. CDR3 in amino acids: CASKGPMDIQYF. The CDR3 coding sequence is TGTGCCAGCAAAGGCCCAATGGACATTCAGTACTTC.

This clonotype was counted at least ten times. The rearrangement uses TRBV7-3 and TRBJ1-2; D perhaps matches TRBD1 (5 bases). Trimming stripped 1 base from V and 6 bases from J, with 9 bases between. The CDR3 runs to 13 residues. The germline gives CDR1 SGHTA, CDR2 FQGTGA. This CDR3 reads CASSLIGGDGYTF. CDR3 DNA: TGTGCCAGCAGCTTAATCGGGGGGGATGGCTACACCTTC.

J is TRBJ1-1 and V is TRBV18; 7 positions match TRBD1. Looked up from germline, CDR1 is KGHSH and CDR2 is LQKENI. J lost 5 bases, V lost 3 bases, and 9 bases had no gene match. This CDR3 spans 15 amino acids. CDR3 coding DNA: TGTGCCAGCTCACCCTCGACAGGGATAGGAACTGAAGCTTTCTTT. Translating gives CASSPSTGIGTEAFF. Full variable domain (remainder filled in from reference TRBV18 and TRBJ1-1): NAGVMQNPRHLVRRRGQEARLRCSPMKGHSHVYWYRQLPEEGLKFMVYLQKENIIDESGMPKERFSAEFPKEGPSILRIQQVVRGDSAAYFCASSPSTGIGTEAFFGQGTRLTVV.